This T cell receptor beta chain comes out of a study of T cells expressing NK-cell markers. Study-wide results and caveats: Dominance of the CD3+CD56-NKG2C+ fraction by these clonotypes also held in a few donors.

TCRdb re-called the 5' RACE reads and shows each CDR3 protein once, DNA omitted. Its table lists 550,000 to 600,000 distinct CDR3 sequences. In regard to this clonotype: Its cognate antigen is unknown.

Sequencing input: blood T cells: a sorted CD56 or NKG2C T cell subset, CD4+ or CD8+ T cells, or bulk PBMC T cells (not recorded which). The receptor comes from a man in his late teens or twenties in good health.

CDR3 region: CASSLDAGYTDTQYF. V usage is TRBV11-1 and J usage is TRBJ2-3; TCRdb indicates TRBD2, and absent DNA this call remains unverified. Germline CDR1 and CDR2: SGHAT and FQDESV (reference sequence). The CDR3 length is 15 residues.